Below, 13 T cell receptor beta chains from the same sample are listed, as sequenced in a study of T-cell reconstitution after alpha-beta-depleted transplantation in children. Unique molecular identifiers were incorporated into the prepared TCRbeta library. TCRdb analysed the PCR reads with MiXCR anew, one entry per CDR3 protein. The sample shows approximately 630,000 distinct CDR3 sequences, around 13% of them seen only once. The source was PBMCs, collected before TCRalphabeta/CD19-depleted stem cell transplant. These receptors all stem from a girl aged 2 to 10 with congenital amegakaryocytic thrombocytopenia, due to receive a stem cell transplant.

The V gene is TRBV5-1, the J gene TRBJ2-1, with TRBD1 matching over 10 bases. Germline assignment: CDR1 SGHRS and CDR2 YFSETQ. Losses at the gene ends were 1 base for V and 10 bases for J; bases not matched to a gene: 8. The CDR3 is 15 residues long. The chain's CDR3 is CASSLRTGGGGEQFF. The DNA for the CDR3 is TGCGCCAGCAGCTTGCGGACAGGGGGTGGGGGGGAGCAGTTCTTC.

The chain is built from TRBV4-1 and TRBJ1-4; possible D gene TRBD1, 6 bases. The CDR3 has 19 residues. The V end was cut by 1 base, the J end by 10 bases, with 28 bases between. Germline V gene lookup returns CDR1 MGHRA and CDR2 YSYEKL. For the CDR3, the DNA is TGCGCCAGCAGCCAAGTTCCAGGGGCGCACTCCTGGAATAGTCGAAAACTGTTTTTT. This codes for CASSQVPGAHSWNSRKLFF.

This clonotype was seen many times. The rearrangement joins TRBV20-1 to TRBJ2-7; D unclear. This CDR3 comprises 11 residues. Germline V CDR1 and CDR2: DFQATT, SNEGSKA (reference sequence). The V end was cut by 5 bases, the J end by 4 bases, with 9 bases between. The CDR3 protein is CSAQDGYEQYF. In DNA, the CDR3 is TGCAGTGCTCAAGACGGATACGAGCAGTACTTC.

This clonotype was counted ten times or more. CDR3 protein: CASSLQGRDGYTF. The CDR3 DNA is TGCGCCAGCAGCTTACAGGGGAGAGATGGCTACACCTTC. The chain has TRBV5-1 and TRBJ1-2; 7 bases line up with TRBD1. Trimming cost V 2 bases and J 6 bases; bases outside gene matches: 4. Looked up from germline, CDR1 is SGHRS and CDR2 is YFSETQ. The CDR3 contains 13 residues.

This clonotype occurred many times. The chain uses TRBV20-1 and TRBJ2-1, with D maybe TRBD2 (7 bases). The CDR3 consists of 13 residues. With 8 bases removed from V and 0 bases from J, the gap between germline ends came to 11 bases. CDR1 is DFQATT, CDR2 SNEGSKA, per germline (reference sequence). CDR3 sequence: CSRAGHSYNEQFF. The CDR3 DNA follows: TGCAGTAGAGCGGGACACTCCTACAATGAGCAGTTCTTC.

The chain uses TRBV29-1 and TRBJ2-3, with unresolved D. V lost 4 bases, J lost 2 bases, and 7 bases lay in between. Looked up from germline, CDR1 is SQVTM and CDR2 is ANQGSEA. The CDR3 totals 12 residues. This chain's CDR3 is CSVGTDTDTQYF. In DNA, the CDR3 is TGCAGCGTTGGAACAGACACAGATACGCAGTATTTT.

This clonotype was seen a handful of times. CDR3: CASSQELAGVGEQFF. DNA for the CDR3: TGTGCCAGCAGCCAGGAACTAGCGGGAGTAGGTGAGCAGTTCTTC. V usage is TRBV3-1 and J usage is TRBJ2-1; 11 bases map to TRBD2. Trimming at V came to 3 bases and at J to 9 bases, leaving 7 bases not matched to a gene. The CDR3 sequence is 15 residues long. From germline, CDR1 is LGHDT and CDR2 YNNKEL (reference sequence).

In this sample, this clonotype turned up a few times. The gene calls are TRBV12-3 or TRBV12-4 and TRBJ2-7; a weak D match, TRBD1 (7 bases). The CDR3 contains 14 residues. Trimming cost V 6 bases and J 2 bases, with 14 bases left between them. As DNA, the CDR3 is TGTGCCAGCAGACCGGAGGGACAGCCCTACGAGCAGTACTTC. Protein product: CASRPEGQPYEQYF.

This clonotype was counted only a few times. The chain couples TRBV7-9 to TRBJ2-1; possible D gene TRBD2, 6 bases. The V and J ends lost 0 bases and 9 bases respectively, with 18 bases between them. The CDR3 runs 16 residues. Germline V lookup: CDR1 SEHNR, CDR2 FQNEAQ (reference sequence). The CDR3 sequence: CASSLAGGFARVEQFF. The DNA for the CDR3 is TGTGCCAGCAGCTTAGCGGGAGGCTTTGCCCGGGTTGAGCAGTTCTTC.

In this sample, this clonotype turned up many times. The chain recombines TRBV7-8 with TRBJ2-7, with D possibly TRBD1 on 5 matching bases. The V gene lost 5 bases and the J gene lost 0 bases, with 14 bases spanning the gap. Germline V gene lookup returns CDR1 SGHVS and CDR2 FQNEAQ. This CDR3 has 15 amino acids. The CDR3 region has the DNA TGTGCCAGCAGCCGAAGTAGACAGACCTCCTACGAGCAGTACTTC. Its translation is CASSRSRQTSYEQYF.

This clonotype was seen at least ten times. This chain uses TRBV12-3 or TRBV12-4 with TRBJ2-1; the D gene is possibly TRBD2 (6 bases). This CDR3 spans 15 amino acids. Trimming took off 6 bases at V and 7 bases at J, with 19 bases between the two ends. CDR3 sequence: CASRVAWRDENEQFF. The CDR3 coding sequence is TGTGCCAGCAGAGTAGCGTGGCGGGACGAAAATGAGCAGTTCTTC.

This clonotype occurred many times. CDR3 in amino acids: CASSTSAGTYGYTF. The CDR3 DNA reads as TGCGCCAGCAGCACCTCGGCAGGGACCTATGGCTACACCTTC. V is TRBV5-1 and J is TRBJ1-2; possibly TRBD1 for D (5 bases). Looked up from germline, CDR1 is SGHRS and CDR2 is YFSETQ. The CDR3 loop spans 14 amino acids. V lost 4 bases and J lost 4, with 14 bases in between. Drawing the rest from reference TRBV5-1 and TRBJ1-2, the complete variable domain is KAGVTQTPRYLIKTRGQQVTLSCSPISGHRSVSWYQQTPGQGLQFLFEYFSETQRNKGNFPGRFSGRQFSNSRSEMNVSTLELGDSALYLCASSTSAGTYGYTFGSGTRLTVV.

The chain joins TRBV24-1 to TRBJ1-1, with unresolved D. Germline CDR1 reads KGHDR; CDR2 reads SFDVKD. V was cut by 2 bases and J by 0 bases, with 9 bases left in between. This CDR3 contains 15 residues. The DNA of the CDR3 is TGTGCCACCAGTGATTCTTCCCTTTTGAACACTGAAGCTTTCTTT. Its protein is CATSDSSLLNTEAFF.